This T cell receptor (beta chain) is drawn from a study of a mutant IDH1 vaccine in newly diagnosed glioma. Sequenced by immunoSEQ multiplex PCR; TCRdb stores in-frame clones only, minus some. The data hold about 43,000 clones, with approximately 84% observed a single time. The sample's time point: week 23, last vaccination. The vaccine gave 300 ug of a 20-mer mutant IDH1 peptide subcutaneously per dose. Comment on this clone: Its antigen is unidentified.

The study, taken as a whole, reports: Among all patients, vaccine-induced immune responses occurred in roughly 95%.

CDR1 is SGHRS, CDR2 YFSETQ, per germline. This CDR3 is 15 amino acids long. V lost 0 bases to trimming and J lost 7 bases, with 13 bases between them. This receptor was taken from a woman between 18 and 29 years old with glioma. Some clones in this sample may be carry-over from other donors' samples. The V call is TRBV5-1, the J call TRBJ2-2, with a weak D call TRBD2 (5 bases). The sequenced sample was PBMCs, obtained from a glioma patient whose treatment included an IDH1 peptide vaccine. Here the CDR3 DNA reads TGCGCCAGCAGCTTGGTAGGGAGAAGTAACGGGGAGCTGTTTTTT. Translated: CASSLVGRSNGELFF.